The entry below describes one T cell receptor beta chain. The sample belongs to a study of T cell changes during pregnancy in multiple sclerosis. Libraries were prepared by immunoSEQ multiplex PCR; TCRdb keeps only in-frame clonotypes and omits some of them. Found here are about 59,000 clones, approximately 92% of them singletons; the top ten hold approximately 2.2%. The clonotype originates from a female donor with multiple sclerosis, enrolled in a pregnancy study. The sequencing here drew on peripheral blood, taken in the first trimester of pregnancy.

CDR3 sequence reads: CASSTSPGGSGNTIYF. The CDR3 nucleotides are TGTGCCAGCAGCACGTCTCCAGGGGGCTCTGGAAACACCATATATTTT. This chain links TRBV5-4 with TRBJ1-3; 7 bases match TRBD1. Germline V gives CDR1 SGHNT, CDR2 YYREEE (reference sequence). The CDR3 length is 16 residues. V was clipped by 4 bases and J by 0 bases; unmatched bases: 7.